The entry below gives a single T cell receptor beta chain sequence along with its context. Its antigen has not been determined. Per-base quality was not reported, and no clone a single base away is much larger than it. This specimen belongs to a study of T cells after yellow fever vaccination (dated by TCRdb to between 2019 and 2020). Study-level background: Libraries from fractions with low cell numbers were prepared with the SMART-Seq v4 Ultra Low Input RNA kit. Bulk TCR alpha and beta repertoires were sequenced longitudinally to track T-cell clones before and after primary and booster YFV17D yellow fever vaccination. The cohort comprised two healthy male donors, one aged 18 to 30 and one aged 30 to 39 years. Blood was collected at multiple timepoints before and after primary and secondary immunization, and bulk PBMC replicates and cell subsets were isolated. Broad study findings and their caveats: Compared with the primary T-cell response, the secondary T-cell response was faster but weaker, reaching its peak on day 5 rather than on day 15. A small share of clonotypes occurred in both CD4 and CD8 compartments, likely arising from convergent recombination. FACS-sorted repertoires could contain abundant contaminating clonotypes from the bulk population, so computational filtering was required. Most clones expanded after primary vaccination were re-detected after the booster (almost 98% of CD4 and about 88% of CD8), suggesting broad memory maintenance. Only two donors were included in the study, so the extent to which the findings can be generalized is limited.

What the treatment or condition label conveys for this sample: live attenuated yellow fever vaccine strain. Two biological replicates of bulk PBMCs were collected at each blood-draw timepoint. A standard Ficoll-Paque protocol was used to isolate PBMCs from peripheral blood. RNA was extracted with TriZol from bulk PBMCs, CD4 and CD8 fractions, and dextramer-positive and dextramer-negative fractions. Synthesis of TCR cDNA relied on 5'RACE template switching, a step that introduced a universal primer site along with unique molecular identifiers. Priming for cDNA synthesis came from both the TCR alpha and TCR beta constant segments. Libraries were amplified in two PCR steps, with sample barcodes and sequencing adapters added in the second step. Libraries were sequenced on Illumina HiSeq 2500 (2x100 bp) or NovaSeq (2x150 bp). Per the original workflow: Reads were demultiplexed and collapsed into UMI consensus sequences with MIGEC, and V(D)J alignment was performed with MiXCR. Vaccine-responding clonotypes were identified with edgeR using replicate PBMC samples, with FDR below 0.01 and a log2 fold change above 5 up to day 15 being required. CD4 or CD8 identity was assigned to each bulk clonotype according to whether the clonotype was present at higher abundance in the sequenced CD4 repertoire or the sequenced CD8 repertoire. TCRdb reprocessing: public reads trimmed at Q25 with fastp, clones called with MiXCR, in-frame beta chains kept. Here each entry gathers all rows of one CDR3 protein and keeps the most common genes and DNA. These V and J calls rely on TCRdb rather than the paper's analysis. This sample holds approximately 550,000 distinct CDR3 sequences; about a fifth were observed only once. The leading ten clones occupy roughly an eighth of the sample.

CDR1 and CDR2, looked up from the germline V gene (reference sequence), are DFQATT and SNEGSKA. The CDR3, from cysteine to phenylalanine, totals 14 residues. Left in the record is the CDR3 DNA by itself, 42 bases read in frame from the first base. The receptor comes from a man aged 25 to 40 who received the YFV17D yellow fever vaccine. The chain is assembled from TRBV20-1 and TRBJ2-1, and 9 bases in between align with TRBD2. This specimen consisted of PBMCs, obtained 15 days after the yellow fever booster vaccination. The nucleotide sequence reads TGCAGGGGTATAGCGGGAGCAACGTACAATGAGCAGTTCTTC. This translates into CRGIAGATYNEQFF.